In its sample, the clone carrying this T cell receptor beta chain was seen many times. Antigen: not known. The sample comes from a study of T cells in Graves' hyperthyroidism and ophthalmopathy. Study overall: Peripheral blood was acquired at first diagnosis, ahead of any therapy whatsoever. General observations from the study: Among thyroid clonotypes expanded above 0.001, most also appeared in blood.

There are 16 residues in the CDR3. V trimming: 4 bases; J trimming: 6 bases; junction bases outside the gene matches: 7. In germline, CDR1 is KGHDR, CDR2 SFDVKD. Amplification of TCR beta CDR3 regions was performed using RNA transcripts as template. When the TCR CDR3 underwent first-round RT-PCR, the HTBI primer set was used. In TCRdb, the multiplex PCR reads were re-called with MiXCR into one record per CDR3 protein. The sample holds 390,000 or so distinct CDR3 sequences, roughly 14% seen once. Sequenced input: blood. This TCR was sampled from a man aged 18 to 29 with Graves' ophthalmopathy. The chain links TRBV24-1 to TRBJ2-1; 11 bases are shared with TRBD2. The CDR3 DNA reads TGTGCCACCAGTGACACCGGGACTAGCGGTGGCAATGAGCAGTTCTTC. Its protein product is CATSDTGTSGGNEQFF.